The sequence of this T cell receptor (beta chain) was determined in a study of T cell responses to AZD1222 COVID-19 vaccine. General study findings and limits: Among spike-specific TCRs, nearly half reportedly target unmutated variant regions. Of the AZD1222 recipients, only 5 to 7 were seropositive at baseline. Spike was spanned by vaccine-associated CD4 TCRs, which were dominant at 160-218 and 743-854.

On this clone: What it binds is not known.

Sequencing used immunoSEQ multiplex PCR; TCRdb keeps in-frame clones, though not all of them. The profile shows 250,000 to 300,000 clones, roughly 93% of them singletons. This CDR3 contains 15 residues. Trimming removed 5 bases from V and 7 bases from J; junction bases left unmatched: 12. Germline V CDR1 and CDR2: SEHNR, FQNEAQ (reference sequence). The receptor comes from an adult who received the AZD1222 COVID-19 vaccine. V usage is TRBV7-9 and J usage is TRBJ1-2; 8 bases fit TRBD1. Sequenced material: peripheral blood, taken 28 days after the second AZD1222 dose. CDR3 in amino acids: CASSASDREGSGYTF. DNA for the CDR3: TGTGCCAGCAGCGCCTCGGACAGGGAGGGTTCTGGCTACACCTTC.